This TCR beta chain was captured by sequencing in a study of cytotoxic CD8 clonotypes in ibrutinib-treated CLL. Sequenced by immunoSEQ multiplex PCR; TCRdb stores in-frame clones only, minus some. The sample contains 300,000 to 350,000 clones, about 77% of which appear only once. The V and J ends lost 4 bases and 2 bases, in that order; junction bases with no gene match: 9. The CDR3 sequence is 16 residues long. Germline V gives CDR1 SGHVS, CDR2 FNYEAQ. This chain connects TRBV7-6 to TRBJ2-7; 9 positions match TRBD1. The sample here was PBMCs, taken before ibrutinib treatment. This clonotype was obtained from a human donor with chronic lymphocytic leukemia. CDR3 DNA sequence: TGTGCCAGCAGCTCGGGACAGGGATTGCCAGCCTACGAGCAGTACTTC. Residues: CASSSGQGLPAYEQYF.